This T cell receptor beta chain was sequenced in a study of somatic mutations in cytotoxic T cells in rheumatoid arthritis. Per germline, CDR1 PRHDT and CDR2 FYEKMQ (reference sequence). V shed 5 bases and J shed 1 base, with 12 bases lying between them. This CDR3 is built from 15 residues. Only in-frame clones appear in the TCRdb table, and some are missing; sequencing was by immunoSEQ multiplex PCR. This table holds some 20,000 clones, 73% found once. The source of this sequence is a woman in her sixties in good health. Sequenced input: CD8+ T cells sorted from blood. The V call is TRBV13, the J call TRBJ1-5, with D possibly TRBD1 on 5 matching bases. CDR3 sequence (DNA): TGTGCCAGCAGCCAAACCCGGGACAGCAATCAGCCCCAGCATTTT. Translated, it gives CASSQTRDSNQPQHF.